This T cell receptor (beta chain) was recorded in a study of OX40 agonist ivuxolimab in advanced cancers. Study information: Ivuxolimab, which patients received intravenously every 2 weeks, was dosed at 0.01 to 10 mg/kg. Head and neck, renal cell, melanoma or hepatocellular carcinoma were the cancers that dose-escalation patients had.

V shed 6 bases and J 7 bases; nucleotides not matched to a gene: 10. The CDR3 length is 14 residues. The germline gives CDR1 SGHKS, CDR2 YYEKEE (reference sequence). Sequencing was performed with immunoSEQ multiplex PCR; in TCRdb, only in-frame clones are kept and a portion is missing. Of tens of thousands of clones listed, approximately 86% are singletons. This clone was found once. Material: CD4+ or CD8+ T cells sorted from blood, obtained in a trial of the OX40 agonist ivuxolimab. The V gene is TRBV5-5, the J gene TRBJ1-1; TRBD1 matches 9 bases. This TCR was recovered from an adult with an advanced solid tumor such as melanoma, head and neck, liver or kidney cancer. The CDR3 here is CASTAGTGNNEAFF. The CDR3 coding sequence is TGTGCCAGCACCGCCGGGACAGGGAATAATGAAGCTTTCTTT.